What follows is one T cell receptor beta chain and its context. Its antigen is not identified. CDR1 PRHDT and CDR2 FYEKMQ come from the germline V gene (reference sequence). With V trimmed by 5 bases and J by 7 bases, 14 bases remained unmatched. CDR3 size: 15 residues. The data are from a study of cytotoxic CD8 clonotypes in ibrutinib-treated CLL. Study at large: Response samples were obtained once patients had received a median around 12 months of treatment, range 6 to 36.

Regarding the study as a whole: Treatment left the uncommon public clonotypes either contracted or stable in frequency.

Method: immunoSEQ multiplex PCR; TCRdb's copy keeps in-frame clones and lacks some. Of about 68,000 clones in the sample, less than 95% were seen once. The source material was PBMCs, sampled after 12 months of ibrutinib treatment. The chain combines TRBV13 with TRBJ2-7; 7 bases agree with TRBD2. The origin of this receptor is a human donor with chronic lymphocytic leukemia. The CDR3 nucleotides read TGTGCCAGCAGCACCCCCCGGTGGGACGGGAGGGAGCAGTACTTC. Its translation is CASSTPRWDGREQYF.